This is a list of T cell receptor beta chains from one sample in a study of blood T cell repertoires in COVID-19. TCRdb's copy holds only in-frame clones and misses some; the assay was immunoSEQ multiplex PCR. The sample lists 150,000 to 200,000 clones, around 83% occurring once. The sequencing sample was made of peripheral blood. The source of these receptors is a man aged 18 to 30 with acute or convalescent COVID-19. Both conserved end residues are part of each CDR3. Each record gives: clone size, V gene, J gene, D gene, CDR3 protein, CDR3 DNA. D genes are given only for firm matches. Size is omitted from some rows. Given values are once, few, many or a class for expanded clones.

-,TRBV7-9,TRBJ2-1,TRBD1,CASSLQGVNEQFF,TGTGCCAGCAGCTTACAGGGGGTCAATGAGCAGTTCTTC
-,TRBV5-1,TRBJ1-1,TRBD1,CASTRDSYTEAFF,TGCGCCAGCACCAGGGACAGCTACACTGAAGCTTTCTTT
-,TRBV11-3,TRBJ2-2,-,CASSFLNTGELFF,TGTGCCAGCAGCTTCCTGAACACCGGGGAGCTGTTTTTT
-,TRBV27,TRBJ1-4,TRBD1,CASSQTGATNEKLFF,TGTGCCAGCAGTCAGACAGGGGCAACTAATGAAAAACTGTTTTTT
-,TRBV24-1,TRBJ1-2,TRBD1,CATSDFEGQGHYGYTF,TGTGCCACCAGTGATTTCGAGGGACAGGGTCACTATGGCTACACCTTC
once,TRBV7-2,TRBJ1-6,TRBD1,CASSSRQGARSPLHF,TGTGCCAGCAGCTCCAGACAGGGGGCAAGGTCACCCCTCCACTTT
-,TRBV10-3,TRBJ2-1,TRBD2,CAIRTSGGQNNEQFF,TGTGCCATCAGAACTAGCGGGGGGCAGAACAATGAGCAGTTCTTC
-,TRBV30,TRBJ2-3,-,CACDISGTDTQYF,TGTGCCTGCGATATCAGCGGCACAGATACGCAGTATTTT
-,TRBV27,TRBJ2-7,-,CASSRTDIYEQYF,TGTGCCAGCAGCCGGACAGATATCTACGAGCAGTACTTC
-,TRBV5-4,TRBJ2-3,TRBD2,CASRRDYSFTDTQYF,TGTGCCAGCAGGCGGGACTACTCCTTCACAGATACGCAGTATTTT
-,TRBV7-3,TRBJ2-6,TRBD2,CASSSLSGLSSGANVLTF,TGTGCCAGCAGCTCGCTTAGCGGGCTTAGCTCTGGGGCCAACGTCCTGACTTTC
-,TRBV11-2,TRBJ2-4,TRBD2,CASSFVRASGAKNIQYF,TGTGCCAGCAGCTTCGTTAGGGCTAGCGGAGCCAAAAACATTCAGTACTTC
-,TRBV2,TRBJ2-3,-,CASSDGTDTQYF,TGTGCCAGCAGTGACGGCACAGATACGCAGTATTTT
-,TRBV7-9,TRBJ1-2,TRBD1,CASSLRFVRGPSNGYTF,TGTGCCAGCAGCTTAAGATTTGTCAGGGGGCCGTCTAATGGCTACACCTTC
once,TRBV7-6,TRBJ1-1,TRBD1,CASSAGTGGGTEAFF,TGTGCCAGCAGCGCCGGGACAGGGGGGGGCACTGAAGCTTTCTTT
-,TRBV7-9,TRBJ1-1,-,CASSHFWGQDTEAFF,TGTGCCAGCAGCCACTTCTGGGGCCAGGACACTGAAGCTTTCTTT
-,TRBV6-4,TRBJ1-1,-,CASSETGFTEAFF,TGTGCCAGCAGTGAAACAGGGTTCACTGAAGCTTTCTTT
-,TRBV14,TRBJ1-2,TRBD1,CASSRTGGAGYTF,TGTGCCAGCAGCCGGACAGGGGGTGCTGGCTACACCTTC
-,TRBV27,TRBJ1-1,-,CASRPFEGTEAFF,TGTGCCAGCAGACCCTTCGAGGGCACTGAAGCTTTCTTT
-,TRBV3-1/TRBV3-2,TRBJ2-1,TRBD2,CASSPAGLAGVGEQFF,TGTGCCAGCAGCCCAGCGGGACTAGCGGGGGTGGGGGAGCAGTTCTTC
-,TRBV19,TRBJ2-6,TRBD1,CASSRDRGQSSGANVLTF,TGTGCCAGTAGTAGGGACAGGGGGCAAAGCTCTGGGGCCAACGTCCTGACTTTC
-,TRBV6-5,TRBJ2-3,TRBD2,CASSYVQAGYTDTQYF,TGTGCCAGCAGTTACGTGCAAGCGGGGTACACAGATACGCAGTATTTT
-,TRBV15,TRBJ2-3,-,CATSRDWTTSSDTQYF,TGTGCCACCAGCAGAGATTGGACTACCTCATCCGATACGCAGTATTTT
few,TRBV15,TRBJ1-6,-,CATSRDSGLGSYNSPLHF,TGTGCCACCAGCAGAGATTCCGGGTTAGGCTCCTATAATTCACCCCTCCACTTT
-,TRBV6-5,TRBJ1-5,TRBD1,CASSLGQQNQPQHF,TGTGCCAGCAGTTTGGGACAGCAGAATCAGCCCCAGCATTTT
-,TRBV3-1/TRBV3-2,TRBJ1-6,-,CASSQVIQGIITPLHF,TGTGCCAGCAGCCAAGTAATCCAGGGAATCATCACACCCCTCCACTTT
few,TRBV6-2/TRBV6-3,TRBJ1-1,TRBD1,CASSSPSDRGLWAEAFF,TGTGCCAGCAGTTCCCCTTCGGACAGGGGGCTTTGGGCTGAAGCTTTCTTT
-,TRBV18,TRBJ1-5,TRBD1,CARNHQGQGALNGNQPQHF,TGTGCCAGAAACCACCAGGGGCAGGGGGCGTTAAACGGCAATCAGCCCCAGCATTTT
-,TRBV3-1/TRBV3-2,TRBJ2-3,-,CASSLTGGLSDTQYF,TGTGCCAGCAGCCTAACCGGGGGGCTTTCAGATACGCAGTATTTT
-,TRBV6-1,TRBJ2-2,-,CASSELNRVKNTGELFF,TGTGCCAGCAGTGAATTAAACAGGGTTAAGAACACCGGGGAGCTGTTTTTT
-,TRBV19,TRBJ2-1,-,CASSIEVNLGEQFF,TGTGCCAGTAGTATAGAAGTAAACCTCGGTGAGCAGTTCTTC
-,TRBV4-1,TRBJ2-3,TRBD1,CASSLWDRGSDTQYF,TGCGCCAGCAGCCTATGGGACAGGGGCTCAGATACGCAGTATTTT
-,TRBV28,TRBJ1-5,TRBD1,CASGKIRGDYQPQHF,TGTGCCAGCGGGAAAATCAGGGGGGACTATCAGCCCCAGCATTTT
-,TRBV5-1,TRBJ1-3,-,CASSLDGISGNTIYF,TGCGCCAGCAGCTTGGACGGGATCTCTGGAAACACCATATATTTT
once,TRBV10-1,TRBJ1-2,-,CASSEEGSYGYTF,TGCGCCAGCAGTGAAGAGGGATCCTATGGCTACACCTTC
-,TRBV5-1,TRBJ1-1,-,CASSLRQTEYTEAFF,TGCGCCAGCAGCTTGAGGCAGACAGAATACACTGAAGCTTTCTTT
-,TRBV5-6,TRBJ2-1,-,CASSLDVRSSYNEQFF,TGTGCCAGCAGCTTGGACGTGCGGAGCTCCTACAATGAGCAGTTCTTC
once,TRBV6-1,TRBJ2-7,TRBD1,CASSEDLTGQGESYEQYF,TGTGCCAGCAGTGAAGATTTAACGGGACAGGGGGAATCCTACGAGCAGTACTTC
-,TRBV30,TRBJ2-5,TRBD2,CAWSRGTSGGLKETQYF,TGTGCCTGGAGTAGAGGGACTAGCGGGGGCCTGAAAGAGACCCAGTACTTC
few,TRBV4-1,TRBJ1-2,-,CASSQVGDGYTF,TGCGCCAGCAGCCAAGTAGGGGATGGCTACACCTTC
-,TRBV6-1,TRBJ1-5,TRBD1,CASSESPGQGSQPQHF,TGTGCCAGCAGTGAATCCCCGGGACAGGGAAGTCAGCCCCAGCATTTT
-,TRBV2,TRBJ2-2,-,CASSAGLFVYDNTGELFF,TGTGCCAGCAGTGCGGGACTTTTCGTGTACGACAACACCGGGGAGCTGTTTTTT
-,TRBV9,TRBJ2-3,TRBD2,CASSVEGTGGLVDTQYF,TGTGCCAGCAGCGTAGAAGGCACGGGGGGACTAGTGGATACGCAGTATTTT
-,TRBV5-1,TRBJ2-2,-,CASWGGQGIITGELFF,TGCGCCAGCTGGGGGGGCCAGGGAATTATCACCGGGGAGCTGTTTTTT
-,TRBV2,TRBJ2-3,TRBD1,CASRGTGMGTDTQYF,TGTGCCAGCAGGGGGACAGGGATGGGCACAGATACGCAGTATTTT
-,TRBV7-3,TRBJ2-3,-,CASSPYTSTDTQYF,TGTGCCAGCAGCCCGTATACTAGCACAGATACGCAGTATTTT
-,TRBV3-1/TRBV3-2,TRBJ2-1,TRBD2,CASSHLSGGADEQFF,TGTGCCAGCAGCCACCTTAGCGGGGGGGCCGATGAGCAGTTCTTC
-,TRBV11-2,TRBJ1-5,TRBD1,CASSKTGSQPQHF,TGTGCCAGCAGCAAGACAGGGTCTCAGCCCCAGCATTTT
-,TRBV9,TRBJ2-5,TRBD1,CASSTGTGEKETQYF,TGTGCCAGCAGCACCGGGACAGGAGAAAAAGAGACCCAGTACTTC
-,TRBV4-2,TRBJ2-2,-,CASSQRASNTGELFF,TGTGCCAGCAGCCAGAGGGCCTCGAACACCGGGGAGCTGTTTTTT
-,TRBV5-6,TRBJ2-3,-,CASSFSRDTQYF,TGTGCCAGCAGCTTTAGTAGAGATACGCAGTATTTT
-,TRBV4-1,TRBJ1-1,-,CASRLSGTSMNTEAFF,TGCGCCAGCAGGCTATCCGGGACATCCATGAACACTGAAGCTTTCTTT
-,TRBV4-1,TRBJ2-7,-,CASSQVQGLAYEQYF,TGCGCCAGCAGCCAAGTTCAGGGTTTAGCCTACGAGCAGTACTTC
-,TRBV3-1/TRBV3-2,TRBJ1-1,TRBD1,CASRRGQGATEAFF,TGTGCCAGCAGACGAGGACAGGGGGCCACTGAAGCTTTCTTT
once,TRBV5-1,TRBJ2-3,-,CASSETGRTDTQYF,TGCGCCAGCAGCGAGACAGGGAGGACAGATACGCAGTATTTT
-,TRBV6-5,TRBJ2-5,-,CASSYSGLKGETQYF,TGTGCCAGCAGTTACTCAGGGCTAAAGGGGGAGACCCAGTACTTC
-,TRBV7-8,TRBJ2-1,-,CASVLDRQNNEQFF,TGTGCCAGCGTCTTGGACAGACAAAACAATGAGCAGTTCTTC
-,TRBV27,TRBJ2-1,TRBD2,CASSLYSGGEQFF,TGTGCCAGCAGTTTATACAGCGGGGGTGAGCAGTTCTTC
-,TRBV7-9,TRBJ1-5,-,CASSSPRQPQHF,TGTGCCAGCAGCTCTCCGCGGCAGCCCCAGCATTTT